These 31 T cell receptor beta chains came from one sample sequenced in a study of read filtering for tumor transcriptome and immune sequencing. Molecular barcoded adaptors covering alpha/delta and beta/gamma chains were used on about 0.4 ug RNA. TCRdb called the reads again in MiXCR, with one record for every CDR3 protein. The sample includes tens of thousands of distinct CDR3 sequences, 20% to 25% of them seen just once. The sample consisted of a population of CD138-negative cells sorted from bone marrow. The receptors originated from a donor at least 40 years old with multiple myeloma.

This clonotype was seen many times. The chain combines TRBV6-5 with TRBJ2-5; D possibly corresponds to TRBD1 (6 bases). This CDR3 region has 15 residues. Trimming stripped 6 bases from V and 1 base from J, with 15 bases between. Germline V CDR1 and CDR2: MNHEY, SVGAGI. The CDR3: CASSRKGGRQETQYF. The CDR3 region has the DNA TGTGCCAGCAGCCGGAAAGGGGGACGCCAAGAGACCCAGTACTTC.

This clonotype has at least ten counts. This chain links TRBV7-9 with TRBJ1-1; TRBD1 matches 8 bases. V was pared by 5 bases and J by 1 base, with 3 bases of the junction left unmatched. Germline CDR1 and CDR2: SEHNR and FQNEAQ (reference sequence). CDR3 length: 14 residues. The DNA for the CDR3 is TGTGCCAGCAGCACCGGACAGGGGAACACTGAAGCTTTCTTT. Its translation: CASSTGQGNTEAFF.

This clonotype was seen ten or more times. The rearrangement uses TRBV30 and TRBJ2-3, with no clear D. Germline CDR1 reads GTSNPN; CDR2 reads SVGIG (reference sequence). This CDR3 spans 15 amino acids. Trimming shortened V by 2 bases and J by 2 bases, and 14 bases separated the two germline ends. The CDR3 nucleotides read TGTGCCTGGAGTAGTACCGGGTTGGTCACAGATACGCAGTATTTT. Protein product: CAWSSTGLVTDTQYF.

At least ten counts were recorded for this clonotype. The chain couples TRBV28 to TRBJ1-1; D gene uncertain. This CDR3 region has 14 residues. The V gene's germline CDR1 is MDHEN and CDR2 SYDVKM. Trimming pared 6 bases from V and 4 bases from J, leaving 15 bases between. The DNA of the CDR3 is TGTGCCAGCAGCCCAAGACTGGCGGCCACTGAAGCTTTCTTT. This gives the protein CASSPRLAATEAFF.

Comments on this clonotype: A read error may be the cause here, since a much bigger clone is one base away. The CDR3 protein is CSAPTGGRTRELFF. CDR3 in DNA: TGCAGTGCTCCAACAGGGGGCAGGACCAGGGAGCTGTTTTTT. This chain links TRBV20-1 with TRBJ2-2; 9 bases are a match to TRBD1. Trimming took 5 bases from V and 9 from J; bases not matched to a gene: 10. This CDR3 has 14 amino acids. Per the germline V gene, CDR1 is DFQATT and CDR2 is SNEGSKA (reference sequence).

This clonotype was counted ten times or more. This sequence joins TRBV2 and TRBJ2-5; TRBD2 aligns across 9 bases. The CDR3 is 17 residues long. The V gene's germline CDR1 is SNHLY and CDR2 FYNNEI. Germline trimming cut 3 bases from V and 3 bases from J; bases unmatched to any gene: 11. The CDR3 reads CASSERLAGAYKETQYF. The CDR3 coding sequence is TGTGCCAGCAGTGAGAGGTTAGCGGGGGCCTACAAAGAGACCCAGTACTTC.

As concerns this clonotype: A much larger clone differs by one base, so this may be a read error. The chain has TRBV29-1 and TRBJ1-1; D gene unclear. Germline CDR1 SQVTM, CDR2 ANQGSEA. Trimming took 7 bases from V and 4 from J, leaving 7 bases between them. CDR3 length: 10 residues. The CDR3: CSARATEAFF. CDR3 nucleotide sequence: TGCAGCGCAAGAGCCACTGAAGCTTTCTTT.

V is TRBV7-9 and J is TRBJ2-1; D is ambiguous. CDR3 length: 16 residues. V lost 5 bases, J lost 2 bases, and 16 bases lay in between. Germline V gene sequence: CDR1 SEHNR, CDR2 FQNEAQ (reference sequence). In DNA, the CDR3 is TGTGCCAGCAGCCCGAAAGGTTCCTTCGCCTACAATGAGCAGTTCTTC. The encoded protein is CASSPKGSFAYNEQFF.

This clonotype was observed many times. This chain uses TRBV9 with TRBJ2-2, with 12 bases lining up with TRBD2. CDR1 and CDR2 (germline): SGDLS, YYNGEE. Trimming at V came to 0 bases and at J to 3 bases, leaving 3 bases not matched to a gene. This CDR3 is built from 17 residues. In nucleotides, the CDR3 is TGTGCCAGCAGCGTAGGACCTAGCGGGGGGGACACCGGGGAGCTGTTTTTT. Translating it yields CASSVGPSGGDTGELFF.

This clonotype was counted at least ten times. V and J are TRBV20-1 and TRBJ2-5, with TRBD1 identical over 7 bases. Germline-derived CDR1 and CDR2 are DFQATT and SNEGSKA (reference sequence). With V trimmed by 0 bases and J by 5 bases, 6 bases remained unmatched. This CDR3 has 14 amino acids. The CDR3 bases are TGCAGTGCTAGAGACCGACAGGGAAGGGAGACCCAGTACTTC. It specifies CSARDRQGRETQYF.

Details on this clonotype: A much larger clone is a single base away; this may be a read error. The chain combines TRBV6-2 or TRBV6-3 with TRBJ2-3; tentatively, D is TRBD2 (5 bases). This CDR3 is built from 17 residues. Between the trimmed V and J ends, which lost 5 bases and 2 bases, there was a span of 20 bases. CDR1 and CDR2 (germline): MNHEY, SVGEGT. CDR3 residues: CASSPYRPCGSTDTQYF. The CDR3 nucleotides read TGTGCCAGCAGTCCCTATCGGCCTTGCGGGTCCACAGATACGCAGTATTTT.

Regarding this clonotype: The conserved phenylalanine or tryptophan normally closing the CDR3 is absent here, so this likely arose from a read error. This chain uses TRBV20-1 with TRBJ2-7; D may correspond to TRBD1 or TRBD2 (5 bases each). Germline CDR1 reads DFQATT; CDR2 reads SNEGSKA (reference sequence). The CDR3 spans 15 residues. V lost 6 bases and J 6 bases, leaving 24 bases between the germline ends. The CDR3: CSAPAPSRVRTEQYL. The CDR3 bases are TGCAGTGCCCCGGCCCCTAGCAGGGTTAGGACCGAGCAGTACCTC.

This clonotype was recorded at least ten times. CDR3 loop: CASSLRTSGVDTQYF. The CDR3 nucleotides are TGTGCCAGCAGTTTACGGACTAGCGGGGTCGATACGCAGTATTTT. The chain joins TRBV12-3 or TRBV12-4 to TRBJ2-3, with 12 bases identical to TRBD2. This CDR3 is built from 15 residues. Unmatched junction bases numbered 3, after V lost 2 bases and J lost 6 bases.

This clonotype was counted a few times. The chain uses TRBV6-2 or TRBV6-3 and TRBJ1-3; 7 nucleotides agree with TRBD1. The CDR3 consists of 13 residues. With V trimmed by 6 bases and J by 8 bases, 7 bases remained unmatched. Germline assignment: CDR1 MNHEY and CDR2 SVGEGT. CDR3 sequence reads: CASSDYRGYTIYF. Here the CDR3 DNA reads TGTGCCAGCAGCGATTACAGGGGATACACCATATATTTT.

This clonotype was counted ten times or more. In nucleotides, the CDR3 is TGTGCCAGCAGGTTTTGGGGCAGTTCCTACGAGCAGTACTTC. Amino acids: CASRFWGSSYEQYF. The V gene is TRBV28, the J gene TRBJ2-7; D might be TRBD1 (5 bases). Germline V gene data show CDR1 as MDHEN and CDR2 as SYDVKM. There are 14 residues in the CDR3. Trimming cost V 6 bases and J 1 base, with 13 bases left between them.

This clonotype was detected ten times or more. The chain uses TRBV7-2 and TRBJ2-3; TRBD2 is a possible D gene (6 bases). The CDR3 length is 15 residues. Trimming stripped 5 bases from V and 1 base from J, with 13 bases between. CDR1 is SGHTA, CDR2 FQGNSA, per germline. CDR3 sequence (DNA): TGTGCCAGCAGCCAACGGCCTAGCGGCACAGATACGCAGTATTTT. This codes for CASSQRPSGTDTQYF.

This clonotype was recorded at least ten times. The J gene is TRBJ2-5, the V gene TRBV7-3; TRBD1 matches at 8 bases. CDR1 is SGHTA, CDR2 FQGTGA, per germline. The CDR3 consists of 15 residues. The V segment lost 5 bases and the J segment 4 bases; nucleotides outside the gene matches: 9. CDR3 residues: CASSLGGQALETQYF. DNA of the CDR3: TGTGCCAGCAGCCTAGGGGGACAGGCTTTAGAGACCCAGTACTTC.

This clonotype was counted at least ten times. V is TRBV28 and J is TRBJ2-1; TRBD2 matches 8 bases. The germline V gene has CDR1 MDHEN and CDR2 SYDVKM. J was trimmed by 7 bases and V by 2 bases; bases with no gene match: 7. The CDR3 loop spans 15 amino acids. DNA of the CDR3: TGTGCCAGCAGTTTAGCGGGGGGCAGGAGGAATGAGCAGTTCTTC. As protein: CASSLAGGRRNEQFF.

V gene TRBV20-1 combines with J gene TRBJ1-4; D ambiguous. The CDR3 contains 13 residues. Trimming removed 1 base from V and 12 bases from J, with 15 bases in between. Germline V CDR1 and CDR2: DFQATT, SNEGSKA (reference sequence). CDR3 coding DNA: TGCAGTGCTAGAGCCCATCTAGAAGGAGAACTGTTTTTT. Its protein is CSARAHLEGELFF.

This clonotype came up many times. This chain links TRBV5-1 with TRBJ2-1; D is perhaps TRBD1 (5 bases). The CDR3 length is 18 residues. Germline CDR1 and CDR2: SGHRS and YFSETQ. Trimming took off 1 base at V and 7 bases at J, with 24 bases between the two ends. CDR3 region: CASSLWPNLPGPLNEQFF. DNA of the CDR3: TGCGCCAGCAGCTTGTGGCCTAACCTACCAGGGCCTTTGAATGAGCAGTTCTTC.

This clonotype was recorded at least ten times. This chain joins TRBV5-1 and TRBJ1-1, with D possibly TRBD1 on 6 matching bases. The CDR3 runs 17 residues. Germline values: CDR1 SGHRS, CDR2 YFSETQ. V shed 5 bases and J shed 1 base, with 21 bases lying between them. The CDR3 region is CASRSNRAGVGNTEAFF. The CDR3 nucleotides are TGCGCCAGCAGATCAAACAGGGCGGGAGTGGGGAACACTGAAGCTTTCTTT. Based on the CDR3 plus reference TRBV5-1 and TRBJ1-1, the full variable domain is KAGVTQTPRYLIKTRGQQVTLSCSPISGHRSVSWYQQTPGQGLQFLFEYFSETQRNKGNFPGRFSGRQFSNSRSEMNVSTLELGDSALYLCASRSNRAGVGNTEAFFGQGTRLTVV.

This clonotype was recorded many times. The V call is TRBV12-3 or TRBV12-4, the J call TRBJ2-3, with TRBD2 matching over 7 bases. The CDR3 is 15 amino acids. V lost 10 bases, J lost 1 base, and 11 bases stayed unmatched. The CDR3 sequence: CATKIRRGGTDTQYF. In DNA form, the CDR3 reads TGTGCCACAAAAATACGACGGGGGGGCACAGATACGCAGTATTTT.

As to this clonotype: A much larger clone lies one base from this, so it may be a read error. Here the CDR3 DNA reads TGCGCCAGCAGACATTTTACGGACAGACACGAGACCCAGTACTTC. Translation gives CASRHFTDRHETQYF. The chain has TRBV5-1 and TRBJ2-5; D is perhaps TRBD1 (6 bases). V was pared by 5 bases and J by 5 bases, with 19 bases between. The CDR3 is made up of 15 amino acids. Germline loops: CDR1 SGHRS, CDR2 YFSETQ. Combining the CDR3 with reference TRBV5-1 and TRBJ2-5 gives the whole variable domain KAGVTQTPRYLIKTRGQQVTLSCSPISGHRSVSWYQQTPGQGLQFLFEYFSETQRNKGNFPGRFSGRQFSNSRSEMNVSTLELGDSALYLCASRHFTDRHETQYFGPGTRLLVL.

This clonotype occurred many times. CDR3 protein: CSAKTLNEQFF. The CDR3 coding sequence is TGCAGTGCTAAAACCCTCAATGAGCAGTTCTTC. The J gene is TRBJ2-1, the V gene TRBV20-1; D uncertain. Germline lookup yields CDR1 DFQATT and CDR2 SNEGSKA (reference sequence). The length of the CDR3 is 11 residues. Trimming shortened V by 4 bases and J by 6 bases, and 7 bases separated the two germline ends.

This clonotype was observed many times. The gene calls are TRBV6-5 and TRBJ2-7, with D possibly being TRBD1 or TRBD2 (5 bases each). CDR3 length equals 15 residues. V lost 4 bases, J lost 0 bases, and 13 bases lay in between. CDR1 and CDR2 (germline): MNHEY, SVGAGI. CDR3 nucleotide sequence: TGTGCCAGCAGTTCCGGGACGGGAAGCTCCTACGAGCAGTACTTC. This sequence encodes CASSSGTGSSYEQYF.

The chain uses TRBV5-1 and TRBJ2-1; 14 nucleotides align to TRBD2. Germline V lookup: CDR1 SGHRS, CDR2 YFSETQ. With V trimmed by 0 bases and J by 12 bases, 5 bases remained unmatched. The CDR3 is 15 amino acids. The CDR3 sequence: CASSLGTSGGSRQFF. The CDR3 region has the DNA TGCGCCAGCAGCTTGGGGACTAGCGGGGGGAGCCGGCAGTTCTTC. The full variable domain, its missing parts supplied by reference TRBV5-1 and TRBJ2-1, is KAGVTQTPRYLIKTRGQQVTLSCSPISGHRSVSWYQQTPGQGLQFLFEYFSETQRNKGNFPGRFSGRQFSNSRSEMNVSTLELGDSALYLCASSLGTSGGSRQFFGPGTRLTVL.

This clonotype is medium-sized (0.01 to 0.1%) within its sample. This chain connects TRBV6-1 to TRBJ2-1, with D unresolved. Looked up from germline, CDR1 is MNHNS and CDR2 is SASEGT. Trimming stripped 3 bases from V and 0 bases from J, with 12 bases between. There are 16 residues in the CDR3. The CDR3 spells CASSDTLMGSYNEQFF. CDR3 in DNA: TGTGCCAGCAGTGATACACTGATGGGCTCCTACAATGAGCAGTTCTTC.

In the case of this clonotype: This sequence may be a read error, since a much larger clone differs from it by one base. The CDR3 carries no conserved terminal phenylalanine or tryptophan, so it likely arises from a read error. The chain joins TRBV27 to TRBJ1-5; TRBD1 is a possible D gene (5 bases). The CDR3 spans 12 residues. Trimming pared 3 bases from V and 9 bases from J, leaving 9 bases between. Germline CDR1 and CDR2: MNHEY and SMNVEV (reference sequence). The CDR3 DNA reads TGTGCCAGCAGTTTGGGGGGAGGGCCCCAGCATTCT. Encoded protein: CASSLGGGPQHS.

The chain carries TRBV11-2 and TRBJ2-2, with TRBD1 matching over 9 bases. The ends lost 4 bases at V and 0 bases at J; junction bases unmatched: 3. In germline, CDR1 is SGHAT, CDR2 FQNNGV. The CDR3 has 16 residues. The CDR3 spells CASSYTGGANTGELFF. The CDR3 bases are TGTGCCAGCAGCTACACAGGGGGCGCGAACACCGGGGAGCTGTTTTTT. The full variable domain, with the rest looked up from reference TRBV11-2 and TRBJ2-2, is EAGVAQSPRYKIIEKRQSVAFWCNPISGHATLYWYQQILGQGPKLLIQFQNNGVVDDSQLPKDRFSAERLKGVDSTLKIQPAKLEDSAVYLCASSYTGGANTGELFFGEGSRLTVL.

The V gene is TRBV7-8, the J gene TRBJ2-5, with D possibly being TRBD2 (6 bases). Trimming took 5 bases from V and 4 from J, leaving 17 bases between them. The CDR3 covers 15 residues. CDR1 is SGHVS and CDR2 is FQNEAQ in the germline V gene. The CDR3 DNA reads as TGTGCCAGCAGCCAAGGAGGGTCCCAAGCAGAGACCCAGTACTTC. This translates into CASSQGGSQAETQYF.

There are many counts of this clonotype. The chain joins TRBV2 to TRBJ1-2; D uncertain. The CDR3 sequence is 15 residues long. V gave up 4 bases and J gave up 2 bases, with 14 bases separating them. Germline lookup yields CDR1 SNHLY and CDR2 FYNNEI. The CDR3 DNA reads TGTGCCAGCAGTGTAGTGGAGACACCAAACTATGGCTACACCTTC. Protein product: CASSVVETPNYGYTF.